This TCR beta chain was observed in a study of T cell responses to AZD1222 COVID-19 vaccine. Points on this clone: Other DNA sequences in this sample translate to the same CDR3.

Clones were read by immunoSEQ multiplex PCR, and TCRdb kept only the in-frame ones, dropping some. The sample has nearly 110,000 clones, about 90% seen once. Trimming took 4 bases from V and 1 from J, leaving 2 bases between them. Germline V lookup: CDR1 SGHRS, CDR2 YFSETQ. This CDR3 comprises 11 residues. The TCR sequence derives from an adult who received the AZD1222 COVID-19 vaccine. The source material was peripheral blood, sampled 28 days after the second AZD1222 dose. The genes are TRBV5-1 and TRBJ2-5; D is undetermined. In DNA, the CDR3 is TGCGCCAGCAGCCTCCAAGAGACCCAGTACTTC. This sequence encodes CASSLQETQYF.